This T cell receptor beta chain was sequenced in a study of Tregs in tolerant kidney transplant recipients (dated by TCRdb to between 2019 and 2020). Study-level background: TCRbeta sequencing was used in the study to identify donor-specific regulatory T cells before combined kidney and bone marrow transplantation, and the identified cells were then tracked after transplant. TCRbeta repertoire sequencing was used in a few healthy controls to compare several ways of expanding Tregs specific for an allogeneic donor.

For TCRbeta CDR3 sequencing, genomic DNA was extracted from sorted cells using the QIAGEN DNeasy Blood and Tissue Kit. High-throughput TCRbeta CDR3 sequencing was carried out commercially through immunoSEQ, with PCR amplification with bias correction and internal controls included. On the study's bioinformatics: Unique productive TCRbeta sequences were defined by CDR3 nucleotide sequence when primers matched and otherwise by CDR3 amino acid sequence together with Vbeta and Jbeta genes. To correct for sorting error, sequences found in more than one sorted population at a frequency ratio of 2:1 or less were discarded, and the remaining shared sequences were assigned to the population with the higher frequency. Sequences were defined as donor-reactive when expanded at least 5-fold in CFSE-low cells versus unstimulated cells and present at a frequency of at least 0.01% in CFSE-low cells. Jensen-Shannon divergence calculated on the top 100 TCRbeta sequences ranked by frequency was used to measure repertoire divergence. For samples with multiple sequencing runs, sorting error was corrected in each run separately before the runs were combined. TCRdb took over this immuneACCESS table, retaining in-frame rearrangements with V and J assigned. Such tables are incomplete; in checked studies, under half of the missing clones stem from an unresolved V gene, and the remainder is unexplained. The V and J calls and clone size were taken over from that table, and D and trimming were inferred from the DNA. The sample profile shows about 120,000 clones; 85% to 95% of them were found once. More than 0.45% of the sample is held by the ten biggest clonotypes.

For this clone: Its antigen is unknown. Per-nucleotide qualities are absent, and no much larger clonotype sits a single base away.

Unstimulated Tregs (CD4+CD25+CD127-), CD4+ non-Tregs (CD4+CD25-), CD4 and CD8 cells were FACS-sorted from thawed PBMCs. Blood from healthy controls was obtained either as purchased buffy coats or from healthy volunteers. Healthy control blood was processed by Ficoll density gradient to PBMCs and cryopreserved; patient PBMCs were collected before and after transplant. The paper as a whole reports these results and caveats: Expanding Tregs with activated donor B cells appeared to identify the most biologically relevant and donor-specific TCRbeta repertoire. The study was constrained by small patient numbers, and validation of the findings is required in larger populations and under other immunosuppression protocols. Although technical replication error seemed to be minimal, the question of biological reproducibility was not addressed directly.

This receptor was taken from a human donor in good health. Material for sequencing was CD4+ T cells from blood.

CDR3 loop: CASSSAGRTDTQYF. The nucleotide sequence reads TGCGCCAGCAGCTCGGCAGGGCGCACAGATACGCAGTATTTT. The chain joins TRBV5-1 to TRBJ2-3; 5 matching bases give a weak D call of TRBD1. Trimming at the junction amounts to 3 bases on V and 1 base on J, and the germline ends lie 9 bases apart. Including cysteine and phenylalanine, the CDR3 has 14 amino acids. Just CDR3 DNA is preserved here, 42 bases in frame from base 1. For CDR1 and CDR2, the germline V gene lists SGHRS and YFSETQ.